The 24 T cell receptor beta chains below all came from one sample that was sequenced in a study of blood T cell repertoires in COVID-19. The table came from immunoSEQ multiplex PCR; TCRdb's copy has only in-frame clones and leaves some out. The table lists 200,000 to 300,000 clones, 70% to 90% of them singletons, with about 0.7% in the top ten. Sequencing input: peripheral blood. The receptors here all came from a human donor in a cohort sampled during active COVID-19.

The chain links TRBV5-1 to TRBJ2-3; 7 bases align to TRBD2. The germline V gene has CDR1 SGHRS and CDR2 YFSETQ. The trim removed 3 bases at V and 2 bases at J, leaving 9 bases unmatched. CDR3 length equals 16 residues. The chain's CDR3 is CASSSWGGSLTDTQYF. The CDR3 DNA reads TGCGCCAGCAGCTCTTGGGGGGGGAGTCTCACAGATACGCAGTATTTT.

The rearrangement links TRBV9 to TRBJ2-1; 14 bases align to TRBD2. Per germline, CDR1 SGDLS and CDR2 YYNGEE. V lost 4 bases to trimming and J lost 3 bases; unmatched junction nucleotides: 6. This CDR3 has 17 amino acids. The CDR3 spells CASSTRLAGGHYNEQFF. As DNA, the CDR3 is TGTGCCAGCAGCACCAGACTAGCGGGGGGGCACTACAATGAGCAGTTCTTC.

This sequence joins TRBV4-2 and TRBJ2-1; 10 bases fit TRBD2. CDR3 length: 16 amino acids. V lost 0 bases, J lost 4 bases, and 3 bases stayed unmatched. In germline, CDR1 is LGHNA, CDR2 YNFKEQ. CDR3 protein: CASSQEGLAVYNEQFF. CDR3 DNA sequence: TGTGCCAGCAGCCAAGAAGGACTAGCGGTGTACAATGAGCAGTTCTTC.

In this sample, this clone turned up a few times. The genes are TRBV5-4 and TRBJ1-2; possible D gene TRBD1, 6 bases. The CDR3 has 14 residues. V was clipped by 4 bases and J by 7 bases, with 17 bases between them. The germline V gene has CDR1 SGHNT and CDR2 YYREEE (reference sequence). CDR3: CASSLGAGGAGYTF. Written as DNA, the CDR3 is TGTGCCAGCAGCCTGGGGGCGGGGGGCGCTGGCTACACCTTC.

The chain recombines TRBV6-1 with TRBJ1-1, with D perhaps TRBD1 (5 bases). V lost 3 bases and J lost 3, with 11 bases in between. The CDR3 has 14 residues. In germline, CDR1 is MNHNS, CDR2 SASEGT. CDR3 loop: CASSEGQGYTEAFF. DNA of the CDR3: TGTGCCAGCAGTGAGGGCCAGGGCTACACTGAAGCTTTCTTT.

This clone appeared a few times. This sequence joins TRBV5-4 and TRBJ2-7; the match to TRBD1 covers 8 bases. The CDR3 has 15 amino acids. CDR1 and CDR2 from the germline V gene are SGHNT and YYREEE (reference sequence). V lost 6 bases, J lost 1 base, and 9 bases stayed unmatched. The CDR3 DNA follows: TGTGCCAGCAACGTGGGGACAGGAGCTTCCTACGAGCAGTACTTC. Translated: CASNVGTGASYEQYF.

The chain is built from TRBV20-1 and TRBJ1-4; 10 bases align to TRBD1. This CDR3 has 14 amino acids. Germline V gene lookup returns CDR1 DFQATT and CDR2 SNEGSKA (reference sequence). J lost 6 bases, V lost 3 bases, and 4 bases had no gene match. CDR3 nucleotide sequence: TGCAGTGCTAGTACCGGGACAGGGGATGAAAAACTGTTTTTT. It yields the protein CSASTGTGDEKLFF.

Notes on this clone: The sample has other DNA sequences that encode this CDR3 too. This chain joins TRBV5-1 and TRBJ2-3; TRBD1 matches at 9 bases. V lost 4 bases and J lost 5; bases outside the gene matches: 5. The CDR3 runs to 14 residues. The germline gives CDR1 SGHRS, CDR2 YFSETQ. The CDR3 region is CASSPGQGEDTQYF. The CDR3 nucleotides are TGCGCCAGCAGCCCGGGACAGGGCGAAGATACGCAGTATTTT.

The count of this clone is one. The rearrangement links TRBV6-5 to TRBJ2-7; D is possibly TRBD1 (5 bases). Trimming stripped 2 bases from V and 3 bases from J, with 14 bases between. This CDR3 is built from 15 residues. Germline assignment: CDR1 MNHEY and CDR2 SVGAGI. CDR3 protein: CASSYGRQGDYEQYF. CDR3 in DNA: TGTGCCAGCAGTTACGGCAGGCAAGGGGACTACGAGCAGTACTTC.

The CDR3 DNA follows: TGTGCCAGCAGCCCGCTACTACAGGGCGCTTCTGGCTACACCTTC. Translation: CASSPLLQGASGYTF. V usage is TRBV4-2 and J usage is TRBJ1-2; the D gene is possibly TRBD1 (6 bases). Trimming took off 4 bases at V and 7 bases at J, with 19 bases between the two ends. This CDR3 comprises 15 residues. Germline CDR1 is LGHNA and CDR2 is YNFKEQ.

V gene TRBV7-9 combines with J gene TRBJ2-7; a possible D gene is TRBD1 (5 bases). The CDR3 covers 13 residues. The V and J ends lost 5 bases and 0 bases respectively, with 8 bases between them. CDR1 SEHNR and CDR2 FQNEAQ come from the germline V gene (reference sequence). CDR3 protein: CASSPTVSYEQYF. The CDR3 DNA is TGTGCCAGCAGCCCGACAGTCTCCTACGAGCAGTACTTC.

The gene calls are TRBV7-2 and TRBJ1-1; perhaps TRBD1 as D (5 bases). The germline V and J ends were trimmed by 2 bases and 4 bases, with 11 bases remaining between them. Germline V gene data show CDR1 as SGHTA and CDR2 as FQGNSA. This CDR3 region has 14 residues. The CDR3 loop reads CASSLYPGGTEAFF. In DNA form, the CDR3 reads TGTGCCAGCAGCTTATACCCCGGGGGCACTGAAGCTTTCTTT.

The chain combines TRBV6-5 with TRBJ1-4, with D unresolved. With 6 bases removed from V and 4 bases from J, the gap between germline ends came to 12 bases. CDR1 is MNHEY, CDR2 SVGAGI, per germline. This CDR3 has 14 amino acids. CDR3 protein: CASRSPGGNEKLFF. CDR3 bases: TGTGCCAGCAGGAGTCCGGGTGGTAATGAAAAACTGTTTTTT.

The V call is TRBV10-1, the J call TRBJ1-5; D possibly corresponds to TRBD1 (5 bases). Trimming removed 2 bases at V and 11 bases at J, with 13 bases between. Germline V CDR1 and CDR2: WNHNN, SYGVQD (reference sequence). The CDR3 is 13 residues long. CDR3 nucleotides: TGCGCCAGCAGTGAGACAGGCTATCTCTCCCAGCATTTT. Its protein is CASSETGYLSQHF.

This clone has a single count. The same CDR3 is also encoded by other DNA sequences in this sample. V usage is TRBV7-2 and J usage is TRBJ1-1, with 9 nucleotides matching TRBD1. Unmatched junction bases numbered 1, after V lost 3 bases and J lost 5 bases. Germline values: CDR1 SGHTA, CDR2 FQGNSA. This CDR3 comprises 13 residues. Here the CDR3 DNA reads TGTGCCAGCAGCTTGACAGGGGGGACTGAAGCTTTCTTT. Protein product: CASSLTGGTEAFF. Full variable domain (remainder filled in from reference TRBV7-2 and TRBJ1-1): GAGVSQSPSNKVTEKGKDVELRCDPISGHTALYWYRQSLGQGLEFLIYFQGNSAPDKSGLPSDRFSAERTGGSVSTLTIQRTQQEDSAVYLCASSLTGGTEAFFGQGTRLTVV.

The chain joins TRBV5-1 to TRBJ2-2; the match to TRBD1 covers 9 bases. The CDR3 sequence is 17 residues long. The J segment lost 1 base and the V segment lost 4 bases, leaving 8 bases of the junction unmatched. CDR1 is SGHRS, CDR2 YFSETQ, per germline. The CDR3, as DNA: TGCGCCAGCAGCCGTATGGCGGGACAGGGGAACACCGGGGAGCTGTTTTTT. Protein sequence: CASSRMAGQGNTGELFF.

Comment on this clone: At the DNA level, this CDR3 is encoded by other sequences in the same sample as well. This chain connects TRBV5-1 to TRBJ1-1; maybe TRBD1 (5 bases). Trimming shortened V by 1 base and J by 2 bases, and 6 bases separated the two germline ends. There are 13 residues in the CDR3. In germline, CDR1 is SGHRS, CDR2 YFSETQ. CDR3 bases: TGCGCCAGCAGCTTGACAGGTAACACTGAAGCTTTCTTT. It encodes CASSLTGNTEAFF.

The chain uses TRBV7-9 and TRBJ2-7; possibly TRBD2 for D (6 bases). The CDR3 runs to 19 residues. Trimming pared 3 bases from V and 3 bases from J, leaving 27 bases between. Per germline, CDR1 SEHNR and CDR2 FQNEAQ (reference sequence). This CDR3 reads CASSFDGSNLLAADYEQYF. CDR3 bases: TGTGCCAGCAGCTTTGATGGGAGTAACCTGTTAGCGGCGGACTACGAGCAGTACTTC.

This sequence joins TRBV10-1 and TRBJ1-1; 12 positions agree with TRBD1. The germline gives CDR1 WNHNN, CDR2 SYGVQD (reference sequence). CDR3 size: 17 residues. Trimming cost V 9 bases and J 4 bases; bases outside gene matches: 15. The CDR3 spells CARMSRDRGLIGTEAFF. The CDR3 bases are TGCGCCAGGATGAGCCGGGACAGGGGGCTGATAGGCACTGAAGCTTTCTTT.

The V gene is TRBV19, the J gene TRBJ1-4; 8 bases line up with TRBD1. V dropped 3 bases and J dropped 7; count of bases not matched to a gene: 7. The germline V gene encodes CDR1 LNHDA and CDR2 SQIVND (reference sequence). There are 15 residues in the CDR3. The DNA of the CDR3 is TGTGCCAGTAGTATCGGGACAGGCGTTTCTGAAAAACTGTTTTTT. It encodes CASSIGTGVSEKLFF.

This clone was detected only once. The CDR3 sequence is CASSRTNTEAFF. In DNA, the CDR3 is TGTGCCAGCAGCCGAACTAACACTGAAGCTTTCTTT. The chain employs TRBV28 and TRBJ1-1; no clear D gene. Trimming pared 6 bases from V and 2 bases from J, leaving 7 bases between. The CDR3 totals 12 residues. Germline V CDR1 and CDR2: MDHEN, SYDVKM.

The CDR3 here is CASSDGGTSRETQYF. The CDR3 bases are TGTGCCAGCAGCGACGGAGGGACTAGCAGAGAGACCCAGTACTTC. The chain couples TRBV7-3 to TRBJ2-5, with 9 bases matching TRBD2. This CDR3 contains 15 residues. Trimming at V came to 5 bases and at J to 4 bases, leaving 8 bases not matched to a gene. In germline, CDR1 is SGHTA, CDR2 FQGTGA.

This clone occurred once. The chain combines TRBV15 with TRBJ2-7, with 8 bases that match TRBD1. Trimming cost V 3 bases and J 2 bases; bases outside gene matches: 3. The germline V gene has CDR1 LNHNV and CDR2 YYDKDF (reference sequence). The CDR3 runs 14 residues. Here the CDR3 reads CATSSRTGPYEQYF. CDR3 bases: TGTGCCACCAGCAGCCGGACAGGGCCCTACGAGCAGTACTTC. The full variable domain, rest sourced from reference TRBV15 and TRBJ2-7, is DAMVIQNPRYQVTQFGKPVTLSCSQTLNHNVMYWYQQKSSQAPKLLFHYYDKDFNNEADTPDNFQSRRPNTSFCFLDIRSPGLGDTAMYLCATSSRTGPYEQYFGPGTRLTVT.

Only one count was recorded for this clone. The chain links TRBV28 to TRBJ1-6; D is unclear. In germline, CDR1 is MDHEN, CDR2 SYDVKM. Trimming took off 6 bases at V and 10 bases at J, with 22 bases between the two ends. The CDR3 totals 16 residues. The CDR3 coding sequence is TGTGCCAGCAGCCTCCTTGGAGGGAAAGGGTTCTCACCCCTCCACTTT. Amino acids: CASSLLGGKGFSPLHF.